These 16 T cell receptor beta chains were all obtained from the same sample, sequenced in a study of blood T cell repertoires in COVID-19. Using immunoSEQ multiplex PCR, the repertoire was profiled, and TCRdb retains in-frame clones only, with some absent. Of some 190,000 clones listed, around 82% are singletons. Sequenced material: PBMCs or T cells enriched from blood (not recorded which). All receptors come from a man younger than 45 with acute COVID-19.

The CDR3 protein is CASSLGGTGAGGYTF. Here the CDR3 DNA reads TGTGCCAGCAGCTTGGGGGGGACAGGGGCCGGCGGCTACACCTTC. This chain connects TRBV6-5 to TRBJ1-2; 10 positions agree with TRBD1. The CDR3 runs to 15 residues. The germline V gene encodes CDR1 MNHEY and CDR2 SVGAGI. With V trimmed by 6 bases and J by 8 bases, 12 bases remained unmatched.

V usage is TRBV5-1 and J usage is TRBJ1-1, with 7 bases matching TRBD1. After removal of 0 bases from V and 4 bases from J, the junction contained 9 bases not matched to a gene. CDR1 is SGHRS and CDR2 is YFSETQ in the germline V gene. CDR3 length equals 16 residues. CDR3 sequence: CASSLVAGGDLTEAFF. The DNA for the CDR3 is TGCGCCAGCAGCTTGGTCGCAGGGGGTGATCTCACTGAAGCTTTCTTT. Supplemented by reference TRBV5-1 and TRBJ1-1, the full variable domain reads KAGVTQTPRYLIKTRGQQVTLSCSPISGHRSVSWYQQTPGQGLQFLFEYFSETQRNKGNFPGRFSGRQFSNSRSEMNVSTLELGDSALYLCASSLVAGGDLTEAFFGQGTRLTVV.

The CDR3 DNA follows: TGTGCCAGTAGTATGCGCGGGGTAGCGGGGGGGCGCTCCAATGAGCAGTTCTTC. Its translation is CASSMRGVAGGRSNEQFF. The V gene is TRBV19, the J gene TRBJ2-1; 11 bases map to TRBD2. This CDR3 spans 18 amino acids. Trimming cost V 3 bases and J 6 bases; bases outside gene matches: 13. CDR1 and CDR2 from the germline V gene are LNHDA and SQIVND (reference sequence). The whole variable domain, filled in from reference TRBV19 and TRBJ2-1, reads DGGITQSPKYLFRKEGQNVTLSCEQNLNHDAMYWYRQDPGQGLRLIYYSQIVNDFQKGDIAEGYSVSREKKESFPLTVTSAQKNPTAFYLCASSMRGVAGGRSNEQFFGPGTRLTVL.

This clone was counted between two and nine times. The chain links TRBV27 to TRBJ1-1; 9 nucleotides agree with TRBD1. The CDR3 is made up of 14 amino acids. V was clipped by 5 bases and J by 3 bases; unmatched bases: 4. CDR1 MNHEY and CDR2 SMNVEV come from the germline V gene (reference sequence). The CDR3 DNA reads TGTGCCAGCAGTATAGGGACAGGGTACACTGAAGCTTTCTTT. It translates to CASSIGTGYTEAFF.

This sequence joins TRBV6-5 and TRBJ2-7; D is unresolved. Between the trimmed V and J ends, which lost 8 bases and 2 bases, there was a span of 16 bases. The CDR3 runs 14 residues. Germline V lookup: CDR1 MNHEY, CDR2 SVGAGI. CDR3: CASLSWAQPYEQYF. The DNA of the CDR3 is TGTGCCAGCCTATCCTGGGCACAGCCCTACGAGCAGTACTTC.

This clone was picked up one time. A much bigger clone sits one base away, suggesting this may be a read error. This sequence joins TRBV27 and TRBJ2-5; D not resolved. The CDR3 spans 15 residues. Germline loops: CDR1 MNHEY, CDR2 SMNVEV (reference sequence). This chain's CDR3 is CASSLGNPGEEIQYF. CDR3 coding DNA: TGTGCCAGCAGTTTAGGAAACCCAGGCGAAGAGATCCAGTACTTC.

The chain couples TRBV6-5 to TRBJ1-6; D unresolved. This CDR3 is built from 15 residues. CDR1 and CDR2 (germline): MNHEY, SVGAGI. The V end lost 5 bases, the J end lost 0 bases, and 8 bases lay between the germline ends. CDR3 residues: CASSKESSYNSPLHF. The DNA of the CDR3 is TGTGCCAGCAGTAAGGAGAGCTCCTATAATTCACCCCTCCACTTT.

The chain links TRBV5-4 to TRBJ1-4; 7 bases line up with TRBD1. This CDR3 has 15 residues. The J segment lost 3 bases and the V segment lost 4 bases, leaving 6 bases of the junction unmatched. Germline CDR1 SGHNT, CDR2 YYREEE (reference sequence). The CDR3 sequence is CASSVDRSPNEKLFF. The CDR3 region has the DNA TGTGCCAGCAGCGTGGACAGGTCCCCTAATGAAAAACTGTTTTTT.

The gene calls are TRBV16 and TRBJ1-5; D unresolved. With 5 bases removed from V and 0 bases from J, the gap between germline ends came to 11 bases. CDR3 length: 15 amino acids. Germline CDR1 reads KGHSY; CDR2 reads FQNENV. CDR3 DNA: TGTGCCAGCAGCGAAAATGTAGATAGCAATCAGCCCCAGCATTTT. Residues: CASSENVDSNQPQHF.

The CDR3 is CASSSAMNNEQFF. The DNA for the CDR3 is TGTGCCAGCAGCTCCGCTATGAATAATGAGCAGTTCTTC. The chain has TRBV5-6 and TRBJ2-1; D call uncertain. The V end was cut by 3 bases, the J end by 7 bases, with 11 bases between. In germline, CDR1 is SGHDT, CDR2 YYEEEE. There are 13 residues in the CDR3.

The chain joins TRBV6-5 to TRBJ1-6, with D unresolved. The length of the CDR3 is 15 residues. Germline CDR1 is MNHEY and CDR2 is SVGAGI. V was pared by 6 bases and J by 6 bases, with 15 bases between. CDR3 sequence reads: CASSLLVPVNSPLHF. The CDR3, as DNA: TGTGCCAGCAGCCTCCTTGTCCCAGTTAATTCACCCCTCCACTTT.

The chain has TRBV5-4 and TRBJ1-2; D not certain. The CDR3 is 13 residues long. V lost 1 base and J lost 7, with 11 bases in between. Per the germline V gene, CDR1 is SGHNT and CDR2 is YYREEE (reference sequence). Here the CDR3 DNA reads TGTGCCAGCAGCTTGCCACCGGAGGGTGGCTACACCTTC. This translates into CASSLPPEGGYTF.

The genes are TRBV29-1 and TRBJ2-7, with D unresolved. The CDR3 runs 11 residues. With 3 bases removed from V and 7 bases from J, the gap between germline ends came to 10 bases. Per the germline V gene, CDR1 is SQVTM and CDR2 is ANQGSEA. The CDR3, as DNA: TGCAGCGTTGACCCAGGAAGGGAGCAGTACTTC. Translation gives CSVDPGREQYF.

This clone was detected only once. V gene TRBV30 combines with J gene TRBJ2-4, with 9 bases identical to TRBD1. There are 13 residues in the CDR3. The germline CDR1 and CDR2 sequences are GTSNPN and SVGIG (reference sequence). The trim removed 0 bases at V and 6 bases at J, leaving 0 bases unmatched. The CDR3 region has the DNA TGTGCCTGGAGTGTACAGGGGGCAAACATTCAGTACTTC. This encodes CAWSVQGANIQYF.

V gene TRBV5-1 combines with J gene TRBJ2-2; 8 bases fit TRBD2. Trimming cost V 3 bases and J 2 bases; bases outside gene matches: 6. CDR1 SGHRS and CDR2 YFSETQ come from the germline V gene. The CDR3 spans 16 residues. The CDR3 region is CASSSFTSGNTGELFF. The CDR3 DNA follows: TGCGCCAGCAGCTCCTTCACTAGCGGAAACACCGGGGAGCTGTTTTTT.

J is TRBJ1-1 and V is TRBV18; 11 nucleotides match TRBD1. Germline V gene lookup returns CDR1 KGHSH and CDR2 LQKENI. The CDR3 runs to 15 residues. V shed 5 bases, J shed 4 bases, and the junction held 6 bases outside the gene matches. The CDR3 nucleotides are TGTGCCAGCTCAAGGGACAGGGGGAGCATCACTGAAGCTTTCTTT. This translates into CASSRDRGSITEAFF.